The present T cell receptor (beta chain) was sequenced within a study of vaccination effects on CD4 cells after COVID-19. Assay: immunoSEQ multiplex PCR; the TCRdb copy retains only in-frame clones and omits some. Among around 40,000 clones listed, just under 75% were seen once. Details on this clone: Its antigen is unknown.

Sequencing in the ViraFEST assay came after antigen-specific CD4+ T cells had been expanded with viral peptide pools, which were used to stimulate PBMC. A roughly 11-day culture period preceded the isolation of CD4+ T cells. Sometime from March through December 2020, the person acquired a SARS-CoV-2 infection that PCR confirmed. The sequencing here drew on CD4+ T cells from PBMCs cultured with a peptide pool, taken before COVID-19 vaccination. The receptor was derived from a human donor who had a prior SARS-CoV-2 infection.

DNA for the CDR3: TGTGCCAGCAGTCCGTTACTAGCGGGAGTTGGGACCGGGGAGCTGTTTTTT. Translated: CASSPLLAGVGTGELFF. The chain joins TRBV6-6 to TRBJ2-2, with 11 bases fitting TRBD2. Trimming cost V 5 bases and J 5 bases; bases outside gene matches: 10. CDR1 is MNHNY and CDR2 is SVGAGI in the germline V gene (reference sequence). This CDR3 spans 17 amino acids.